The T cell receptor (beta chain) described here comes from a study of cytomegalovirus exposure and HLA in healthy donors. Findings and limits, study-wide: It was only CMV serostatus that was available as immune exposure information.

Note on this clone: Antigen: not known.

The study ran its PCR with 60 Vbeta and 13 Jbeta primers. Profiling relied on immunoSEQ multiplex PCR, and the TCRdb table lists in-frame clones only, not all of them. The sample yields approximately 150,000 clones, about four fifths seen once. Sequenced material: PBMCs. This TCR came from a woman aged 40 to 55 in good health and CMV-seropositive.

The CDR3 DNA follows: TGCGCCAGCAGCCTACTAGCGGGGGGACCCACAGATACGCAGTATTTT. It is translated as CASSLLAGGPTDTQYF. The V gene is TRBV5-1, the J gene TRBJ2-3; TRBD2 matches 12 bases. CDR1 is SGHRS and CDR2 is YFSETQ in the germline V gene. The junction had 5 bases not matched to a gene; V was cut back by 4 bases and J by 2 bases. The length of the CDR3 is 16 residues.